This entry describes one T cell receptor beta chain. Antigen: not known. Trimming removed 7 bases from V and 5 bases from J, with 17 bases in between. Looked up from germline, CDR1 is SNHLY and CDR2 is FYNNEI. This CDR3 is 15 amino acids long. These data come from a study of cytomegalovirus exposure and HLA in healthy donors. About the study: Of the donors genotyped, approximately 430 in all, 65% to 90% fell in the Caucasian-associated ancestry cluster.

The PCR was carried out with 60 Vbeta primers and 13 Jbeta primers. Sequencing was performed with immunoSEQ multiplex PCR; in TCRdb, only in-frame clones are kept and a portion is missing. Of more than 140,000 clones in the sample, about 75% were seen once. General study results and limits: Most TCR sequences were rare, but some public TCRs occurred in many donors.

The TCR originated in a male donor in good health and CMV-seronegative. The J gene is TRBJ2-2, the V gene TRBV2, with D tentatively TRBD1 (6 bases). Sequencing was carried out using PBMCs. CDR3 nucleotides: TGTGCCAGCACATCTTTACAGGGCGGGACCGGGGAGCTGTTTTTT. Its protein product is CASTSLQGGTGELFF.